The sequence of this T cell receptor beta chain was determined in a study of blood T cell repertoires in COVID-19. Study-wide context: PBMCs, B-cell-depleted T cells, or T cells provided the cDNA or gDNA that made up the material.

Sequenced by immunoSEQ multiplex PCR; TCRdb stores in-frame clones only, minus some. The data contain 200,000 to 300,000 clones, 86% of them singletons. The sequence was collected from a young man with active or convalescent COVID-19. The sequenced sample consisted of peripheral blood.

This chain's CDR3 is CASSVGSGTDTQYF. The CDR3 DNA is TGTGCCAGCAGCGTAGGCAGCGGCACAGATACGCAGTATTTT. The chain is built from TRBV9 and TRBJ2-3, with D uncertain. CDR3 length equals 14 residues. Trimming shortened V by 0 bases and J by 1 base, and 6 bases separated the two germline ends. The germline V gene has CDR1 SGDLS and CDR2 YYNGEE.